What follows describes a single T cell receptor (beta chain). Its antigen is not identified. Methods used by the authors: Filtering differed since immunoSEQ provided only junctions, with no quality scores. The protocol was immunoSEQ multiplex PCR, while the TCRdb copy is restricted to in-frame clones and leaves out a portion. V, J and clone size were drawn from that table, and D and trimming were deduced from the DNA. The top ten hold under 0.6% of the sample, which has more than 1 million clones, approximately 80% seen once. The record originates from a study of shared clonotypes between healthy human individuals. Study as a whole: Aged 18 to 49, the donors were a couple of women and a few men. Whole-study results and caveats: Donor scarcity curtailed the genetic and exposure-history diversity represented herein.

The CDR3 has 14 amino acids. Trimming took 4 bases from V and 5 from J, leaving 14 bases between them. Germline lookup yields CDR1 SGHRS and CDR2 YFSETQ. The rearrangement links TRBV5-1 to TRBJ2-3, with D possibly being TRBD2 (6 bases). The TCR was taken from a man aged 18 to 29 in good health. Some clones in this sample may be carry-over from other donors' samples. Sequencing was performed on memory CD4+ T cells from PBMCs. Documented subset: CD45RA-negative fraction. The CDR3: CASSPRPGGDTQYF. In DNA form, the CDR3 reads TGCGCCAGCAGCCCGCGTCCCGGGGGAGATACGCAGTATTTT.